The rows below give T cell receptor beta chains drawn from one sample of a study of control samples from healthy donors and cancer patients. Measured with immunoSEQ multiplex PCR; TCRdb has only the in-frame clones, and not every one. The sample lists some 150,000 clones; 89% were seen once. Sequencing was performed on blood. The receptor set was obtained from a man aged 30 to 39 in good health. CDR3s include the opening cysteine and the closing phenylalanine or tryptophan. The D gene is left open where the match is weak. Only part of the rows carry a size: once, few, many, or a class if the clone is expanded.

CDR3 protein | CDR3 DNA | J gene | D gene | V gene | clone size
CASSDVIGRGKGNTEAFF | TGTGCCAGCAGTGATGTTATAGGCAGGGGGAAGGGGAACACTGAAGCTTTCTTT | TRBJ1-1 | TRBD1 | TRBV25-1 | NA
CASNAYTSGGGETQYF | TGTGCCAGCAACGCTTACACTAGCGGGGGGGGTGAGACCCAGTACTTC | TRBJ2-5 | TRBD2 | TRBV7-2 | NA
CASSWNGIGQETQYF | TGTGCCAGCAGTTGGAACGGGATCGGCCAAGAGACCCAGTACTTC | TRBJ2-5 | NA | TRBV27 | NA
CASSYSLANTGELFF | TGTGCCAGCAGTTACTCTCTGGCGAACACCGGGGAGCTGTTTTTT | TRBJ2-2 | NA | TRBV6-2/TRBV6-3 | NA
CASSLKSGHLNQPQHF | TGTGCCAGCAGCTTGAAGTCGGGCCACTTAAATCAGCCCCAGCATTTT | TRBJ1-5 | NA | TRBV5-6 | NA
CASSPGQVDEQYF | TGTGCCAGCAGCCCGGGACAGGTCGACGAGCAGTACTTC | TRBJ2-7 | TRBD1 | TRBV4-2 | NA
CASSLVAGADHEQYF | TGTGCCAGCAGCTTAGTAGCGGGAGCCGACCACGAGCAGTACTTC | TRBJ2-7 | TRBD2 | TRBV11-1 | NA
CSVGTDKETQYF | TGCAGCGTTGGGACGGACAAAGAGACCCAGTACTTC | TRBJ2-5 | NA | TRBV29-1 | NA
CASSFDRGLDEQYF | TGTGCCAGCAGCTTCGACAGGGGGCTGGATGAGCAGTACTTC | TRBJ2-7 | TRBD1 | TRBV7-9 | NA
CASSQGQASGYTF | TGTGCCAGCAGCCAAGGTCAGGCAAGTGGCTACACCTTC | TRBJ1-2 | NA | TRBV4-2 | NA
CASSQQIRNEKLFF | TGTGCCAGCAGCCAACAGATACGCAATGAAAAACTGTTTTTT | TRBJ1-4 | NA | TRBV14 | NA
CAISETLLAEAFF | TGTGCCATCAGTGAGACCCTTCTGGCTGAAGCTTTCTTT | TRBJ1-1 | NA | TRBV10-3 | NA
CASSLKGGRLTDTQYF | TGTGCCAGCAGCTTAAAGGGCGGGAGGTTGACAGATACGCAGTATTTT | TRBJ2-3 | TRBD2 | TRBV11-2 | NA
CASSKGQGLEQPQHF | TGTGCCAGCAGCAAGGGACAGGGTTTGGAGCAGCCCCAGCATTTT | TRBJ1-5 | TRBD1 | TRBV4-2 | NA
CASSTHSLTTGISEAFF | TGTGCCAGCAGCACCCACTCCCTTACCACAGGAATTAGTGAAGCTTTCTTT | TRBJ1-1 | NA | TRBV7-3 | NA
CASSLAGTSYEQYF | TGTGCCAGCAGCTTAGCTGGGACCTCCTACGAGCAGTACTTC | TRBJ2-7 | NA | TRBV13 | NA
CASRTSGRTTDTQYF | TGTGCCAGCAGAACTAGCGGGAGAACTACAGATACGCAGTATTTT | TRBJ2-3 | TRBD2 | TRBV2 | NA
CAWSVSSNTEAFF | TGTGCCTGGAGTGTCTCCAGTAACACTGAAGCTTTCTTT | TRBJ1-1 | NA | TRBV30 | NA
CASSLSRTGDYEQYF | TGTGCCAGCAGTTTATCCCGGACAGGAGATTACGAGCAGTACTTC | TRBJ2-7 | TRBD1 | TRBV27 | NA
CASSLSGTGTDTQYF | TGTGCCAGCAGTTTATCCGGGACGGGCACAGATACGCAGTATTTT | TRBJ2-3 | NA | TRBV27 | NA
CASSQDPGGVSFSPLHF | TGCGCCAGCAGCCAAGATCCGGGAGGGGTTTCATTTTCACCCCTCCACTTT | TRBJ1-6 | NA | TRBV4-3 | NA
CAWSVIGRQPQHF | TGTGCCTGGAGTGTAATAGGGCGTCAGCCCCAGCATTTT | TRBJ1-5 | NA | TRBV30 | NA
CASSSGTSGYTDTQYF | TGTGCCAGTAGTTCCGGGACTAGCGGTTACACAGATACGCAGTATTTT | TRBJ2-3 | TRBD2 | TRBV19 | NA
CASSQGQGDGYTF | TGCGCCAGCAGCCAAGGACAGGGAGACGGCTACACCTTC | TRBJ1-2 | TRBD1 | TRBV4-3 | NA
CASSKNGAGTGNSNQPQHF | TGTGCCAGCAGCAAGAACGGGGCCGGGACAGGGAATAGCAATCAGCCCCAGCATTTT | TRBJ1-5 | TRBD1 | TRBV7-2 | NA
CASSFRGGEKLFF | TGTGCCAGCAGCTTCCGGGGTGGGGAAAAACTGTTTTTT | TRBJ1-4 | NA | TRBV11-3 | NA
CASSLGWGAGGAEAFF | TGTGCCAGCAGCTTAGGCTGGGGTGCGGGGGGAGCTGAAGCTTTCTTT | TRBJ1-1 | NA | TRBV13 | NA
CASSYNTGGSNEKLFF | TGTGCCAGCAGCTACAACACAGGGGGTTCTAATGAAAAACTGTTTTTT | TRBJ1-4 | TRBD1 | TRBV7-6 | NA
CASSQHSGTSTDTQYF | TGCGCCAGCAGCCAACACAGCGGGACTAGCACAGATACGCAGTATTTT | TRBJ2-3 | TRBD2 | TRBV4-3 | NA
CASSQEAAGGYTF | TGTGCCAGCAGCCAAGAGGCAGCGGGTGGCTACACCTTC | TRBJ1-2 | NA | TRBV14 | NA
CASSLRGNTDTQYF | TGTGCCAGCAGTCTGCGGGGAAACACAGATACGCAGTATTTT | TRBJ2-3 | NA | TRBV6-5 | NA
CASSQPLDTGAFF | TGCGCCAGCAGCCAACCCTTGGACACAGGGGCTTTCTTT | TRBJ1-1 | NA | TRBV4-1 | NA
CASSRSLGAGGETQYF | TGTGCCAGCAGCCGGTCGCTAGGGGCGGGGGGAGAGACCCAGTACTTC | TRBJ2-5 | TRBD2 | TRBV5-6 | NA
CASSITNTGELFF | TGTGCCAGCAGCATTACGAACACCGGGGAGCTGTTTTTT | TRBJ2-2 | NA | TRBV6-5 | NA
CASSPRWRVNSSQHF | TGTGCCAGCTCACCCAGGTGGAGGGTTAATTCCTCCCAGCATTTT | TRBJ1-5 | NA | TRBV18 | once
CATSDSKVAQPQHF | TGTGCCACCAGTGACTCTAAAGTTGCTCAGCCCCAGCATTTT | TRBJ1-5 | NA | TRBV24-1 | few
CASSQDSGVEKLFF | TGCGCCAGCAGCCAAGACTCGGGAGTTGAAAAACTGTTTTTT | TRBJ1-4 | NA | TRBV4-1 | NA
CASNGGGHPYEQYF | TGTGCCAGCAACGGCGGGGGACACCCCTACGAGCAGTACTTC | TRBJ2-7 | NA | TRBV6-5 | NA
CASSPPQGAVTEAFF | TGTGCCAGCAGCCCACCTCAGGGAGCGGTCACTGAAGCTTTCTTT | TRBJ1-1 | NA | TRBV16 | NA
CATSTAGTDTQYF | TGTGCCACCAGCACGGCCGGCACAGATACGCAGTATTTT | TRBJ2-3 | NA | TRBV24-1 | NA
CASSDRVADGYTF | TGTGCCAGCAGTGACAGGGTAGCGGATGGCTACACCTTC | TRBJ1-2 | NA | TRBV6-1 | NA
CASSQRGASGNTIYF | TGTGCCAGCAGCCAACGGGGGGCATCTGGAAACACCATATATTTT | TRBJ1-3 | NA | TRBV7-3 | NA
CASTREGAPSPLHF | TGCGCCAGCACCCGGGAGGGGGCGCCGTCACCCCTCCACTTT | TRBJ1-6 | TRBD1 | TRBV10-2 | NA
CASSHSRGNEQFF | TGTGCCAGCAGCCACTCTAGGGGCAATGAGCAGTTCTTC | TRBJ2-1 | NA | TRBV7-3 | few
CASSFGQGAPYEQYF | TGTGCCAGCAGCTTTGGGCAAGGGGCTCCATACGAGCAGTACTTC | TRBJ2-7 | NA | TRBV7-9 | NA
CGTGQGAPQHF | TGCGGAACTGGACAGGGGGCTCCCCAGCATTTT | TRBJ1-5 | TRBD1 | TRBV23-1 | NA
CASRPEGVRYEQYF | TGTGCCAGCAGGCCGGAGGGGGTTAGGTACGAGCAGTACTTC | TRBJ2-7 | NA | TRBV6-5 | NA
CATSDGTGGMETQYF | TGTGCCACCAGTGACGGGACAGGGGGCATGGAGACCCAGTACTTC | TRBJ2-5 | TRBD1 | TRBV24-1 | few
CASSPQPSTGLKRFANVLTF | TGTGCCAGCAGCCCACAACCTTCAACGGGACTAAAGCGTTTCGCCAACGTCCTGACTTTC | TRBJ2-6 | TRBD2 | TRBV5-4 | NA
CASSSQLDTLEQFF | TGCGCCAGCAGTTCACAACTGGATACCTTGGAGCAGTTCTTC | TRBJ2-1 | NA | TRBV5-1 | NA
CASSLYSGRHNEQFF | TGTGCCAGCAGCTTGTACTCTGGAAGACACAATGAGCAGTTCTTC | TRBJ2-1 | NA | TRBV5-4 | NA
CASSHSDRGINTEAFF | TGCGCCAGCAGCCATTCGGACAGGGGGATCAACACTGAAGCTTTCTTT | TRBJ1-1 | TRBD1 | TRBV4-1 | NA
CASSPIRTGSSYNSPLHF | TGTGCCAGCAGCCCCATTCGGACAGGGAGCTCCTATAATTCACCCCTCCACTTT | TRBJ1-6 | TRBD1 | TRBV11-2 | NA
CASSRQDRDKTQYF | TGTGCCAGCAGCCGCCAGGACAGGGATAAGACCCAGTACTTC | TRBJ2-5 | TRBD1 | TRBV27 | NA
CASSETGGPLGEQYF | TGCGCCAGCAGCGAAACAGGGGGCCCTCTGGGAGAGCAGTACTTC | TRBJ2-7 | TRBD1 | TRBV5-1 | NA
CASSQESGGLGNPEAFF | TGCGCCAGCAGCCAAGAGTCAGGGGGTCTGGGGAACCCTGAAGCTTTCTTT | TRBJ1-1 | TRBD1 | TRBV4-1 | NA
CASSTDNPSGTSTDTQYF | TGTGCCAGCAGCACCGACAACCCTAGCGGAACTAGCACAGATACGCAGTATTTT | TRBJ2-3 | TRBD2 | TRBV11-2 | NA
CASSVGWASYEQYF | TGTGCCAGCAGCGTAGGCTGGGCTTCCTACGAGCAGTACTTC | TRBJ2-7 | NA | TRBV9 | NA
CASSRTSGAADTQYF | TGTGCCAGCAGCCGAACTAGCGGGGCAGCAGATACGCAGTATTTT | TRBJ2-3 | TRBD2 | TRBV9 | NA
CASSLGVRNLHF | TGTGCCAGCAGCCTCGGGGTTCGTAACCTCCACTTT | TRBJ1-6 | NA | TRBV7-9 | once